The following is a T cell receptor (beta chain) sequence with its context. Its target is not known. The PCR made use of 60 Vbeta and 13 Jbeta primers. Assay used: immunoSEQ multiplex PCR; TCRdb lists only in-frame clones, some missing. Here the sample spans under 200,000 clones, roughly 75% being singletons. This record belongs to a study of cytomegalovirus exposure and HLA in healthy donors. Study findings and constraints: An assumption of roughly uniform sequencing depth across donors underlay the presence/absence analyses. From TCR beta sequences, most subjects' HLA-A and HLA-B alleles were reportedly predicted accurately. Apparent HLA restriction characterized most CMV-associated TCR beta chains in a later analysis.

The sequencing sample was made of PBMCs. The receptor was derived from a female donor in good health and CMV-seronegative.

The CDR3 DNA sequence: TGTGCCAGCAGCCCTCGACATCAGGGGCAAGAGACCCAGTACTTC. It codes for CASSPRHQGQETQYF. The rearrangement uses TRBV7-8 and TRBJ2-5, with D tentatively TRBD1 (6 bases). This CDR3 comprises 15 residues. CDR1 SGHVS and CDR2 FQNEAQ come from the germline V gene. Between the trimmed V and J ends, which lost 5 bases and 2 bases, there was a span of 15 bases.